This T cell receptor beta chain was captured by sequencing in a study of blood T cell repertoires in COVID-19. Methods used by the authors: Researchers report that nucleated cell counts were estimated from reference gene primer amplification. Using immunoSEQ multiplex PCR, the repertoire was profiled, and TCRdb retains in-frame clones only, with some absent. D and trimming come from the DNA, and the V and J calls and clone size come from that table. In the table there are about 160,000 clones, about four fifths of which are singletons. The CDR3 runs to 16 residues. With V trimmed by 2 bases and J by 5 bases, 9 bases remained unmatched. CDR1 MNHEY and CDR2 SVGAGI come from the germline V gene. Adults between about 18 and 89 years of age took part from 20 to 25 US areas. Allocation to cohorts depended on clinical history reported by the participants.

The genes are TRBV6-5 and TRBJ1-1, with TRBD1 matching over 9 bases. The specimen was PBMCs or T cells enriched from blood (not recorded which). This receptor was identified in a woman aged 60 to 75 who had recovered from COVID-19. The CDR3 loop reads CASSYHSTGGLTEAFF. CDR3 bases: TGTGCCAGCAGTTACCATTCGACAGGGGGTTTGACTGAAGCTTTCTTT.